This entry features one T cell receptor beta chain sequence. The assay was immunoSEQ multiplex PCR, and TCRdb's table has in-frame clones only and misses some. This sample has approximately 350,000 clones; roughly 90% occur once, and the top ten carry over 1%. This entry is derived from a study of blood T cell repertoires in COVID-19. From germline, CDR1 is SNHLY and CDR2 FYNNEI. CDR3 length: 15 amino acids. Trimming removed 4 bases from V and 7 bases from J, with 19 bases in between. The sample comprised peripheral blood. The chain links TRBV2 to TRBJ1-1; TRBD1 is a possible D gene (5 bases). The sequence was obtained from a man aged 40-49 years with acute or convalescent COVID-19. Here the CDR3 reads CASSVQGGGRGEAFF. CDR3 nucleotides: TGTGCCAGCAGTGTTCAGGGTGGCGGACGTGGTGAAGCTTTCTTT.